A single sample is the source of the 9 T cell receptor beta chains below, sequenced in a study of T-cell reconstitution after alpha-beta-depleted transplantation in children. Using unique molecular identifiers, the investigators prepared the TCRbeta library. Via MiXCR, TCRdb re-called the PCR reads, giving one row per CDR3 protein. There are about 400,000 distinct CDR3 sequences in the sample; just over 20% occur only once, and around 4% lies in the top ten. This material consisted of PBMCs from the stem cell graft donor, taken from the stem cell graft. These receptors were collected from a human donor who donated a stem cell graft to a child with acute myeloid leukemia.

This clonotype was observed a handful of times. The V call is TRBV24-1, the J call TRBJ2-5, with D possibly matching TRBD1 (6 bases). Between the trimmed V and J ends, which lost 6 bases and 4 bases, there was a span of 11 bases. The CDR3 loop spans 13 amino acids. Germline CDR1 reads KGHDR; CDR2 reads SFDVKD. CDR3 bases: TGTGCCACCAGTAACAGGGATGCAGAGACCCAGTACTTC. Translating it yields CATSNRDAETQYF.

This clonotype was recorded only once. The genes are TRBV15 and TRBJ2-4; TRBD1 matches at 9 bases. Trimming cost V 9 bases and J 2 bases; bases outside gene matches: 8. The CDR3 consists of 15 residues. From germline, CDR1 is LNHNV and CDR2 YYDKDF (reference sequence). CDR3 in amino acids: CATHKDRGTKNIQYF. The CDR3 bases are TGTGCCACGCATAAGGACAGGGGTACCAAAAACATTCAGTACTTC.

The CDR3 bases are TGTGCCAGCAGCCTTACCGGGACGCACTACAATGAGCAGTTCTTC. Its protein is CASSLTGTHYNEQFF. The rearrangement links TRBV7-9 to TRBJ2-1; the D gene could be TRBD1 or TRBD2 (5 bases each). This CDR3 has 15 amino acids. The germline V gene has CDR1 SEHNR and CDR2 FQNEAQ (reference sequence). The V and J ends lost 5 bases and 3 bases respectively, with 14 bases between them. Together with reference TRBV7-9 and TRBJ2-1, the CDR3 gives the full variable domain: DTGVSQNPRHKITKRGQNVTFRCDPISEHNRLYWYRQTLGQGPEFLTYFQNEAQLEKSRLLSDRFSAERPKGSFSTLEIQRTEQGDSAMYLCASSLTGTHYNEQFFGPGTRLTVL.

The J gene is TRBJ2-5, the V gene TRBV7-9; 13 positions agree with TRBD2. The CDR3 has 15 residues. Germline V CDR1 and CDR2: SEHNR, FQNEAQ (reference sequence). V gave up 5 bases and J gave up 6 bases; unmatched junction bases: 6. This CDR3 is CASSPRTSGSKTQYF. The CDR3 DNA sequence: TGTGCCAGCAGCCCCCGGACTAGCGGGAGCAAGACCCAGTACTTC.

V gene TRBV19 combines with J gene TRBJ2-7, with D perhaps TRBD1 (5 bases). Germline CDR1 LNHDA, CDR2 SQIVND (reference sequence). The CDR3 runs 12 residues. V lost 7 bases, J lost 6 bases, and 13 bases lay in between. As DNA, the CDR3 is TGTGCCAGTACCTCAGACAGAGCCGAGCAGTACTTC. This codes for CASTSDRAEQYF.

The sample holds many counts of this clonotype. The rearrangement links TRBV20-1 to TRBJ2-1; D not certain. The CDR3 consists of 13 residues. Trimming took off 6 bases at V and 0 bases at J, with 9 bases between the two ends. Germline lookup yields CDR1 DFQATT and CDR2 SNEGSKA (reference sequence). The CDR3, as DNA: TGCAGTGCCCTACCGTTCTCCTACAATGAGCAGTTCTTC. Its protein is CSALPFSYNEQFF.

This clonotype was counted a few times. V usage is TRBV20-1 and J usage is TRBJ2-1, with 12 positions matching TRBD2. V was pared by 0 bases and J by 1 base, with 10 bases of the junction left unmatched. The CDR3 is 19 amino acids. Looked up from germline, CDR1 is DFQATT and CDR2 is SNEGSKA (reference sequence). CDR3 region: CSARDPTSGRKLSYNEQFF. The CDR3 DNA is TGCAGTGCTAGAGATCCTACTAGCGGGAGGAAACTATCCTACAATGAGCAGTTCTTC.

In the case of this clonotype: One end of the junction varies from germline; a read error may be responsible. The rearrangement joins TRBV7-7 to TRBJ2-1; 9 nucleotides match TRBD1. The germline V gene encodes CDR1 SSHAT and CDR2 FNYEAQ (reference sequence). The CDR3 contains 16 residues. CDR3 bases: TGTGCTAGCAGCCCCGTGACAGGGGGCTCCTACAATGAGCAGTTCTTC. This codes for CASSPVTGGSYNEQFF.

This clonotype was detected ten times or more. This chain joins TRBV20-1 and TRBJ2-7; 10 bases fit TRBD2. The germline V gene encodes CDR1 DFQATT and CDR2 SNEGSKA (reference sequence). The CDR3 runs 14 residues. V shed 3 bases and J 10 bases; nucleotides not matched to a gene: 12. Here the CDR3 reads CSASDTSGTVFQYF. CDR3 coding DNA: TGCAGTGCTAGCGACACTAGCGGGACCGTCTTTCAGTACTTC.